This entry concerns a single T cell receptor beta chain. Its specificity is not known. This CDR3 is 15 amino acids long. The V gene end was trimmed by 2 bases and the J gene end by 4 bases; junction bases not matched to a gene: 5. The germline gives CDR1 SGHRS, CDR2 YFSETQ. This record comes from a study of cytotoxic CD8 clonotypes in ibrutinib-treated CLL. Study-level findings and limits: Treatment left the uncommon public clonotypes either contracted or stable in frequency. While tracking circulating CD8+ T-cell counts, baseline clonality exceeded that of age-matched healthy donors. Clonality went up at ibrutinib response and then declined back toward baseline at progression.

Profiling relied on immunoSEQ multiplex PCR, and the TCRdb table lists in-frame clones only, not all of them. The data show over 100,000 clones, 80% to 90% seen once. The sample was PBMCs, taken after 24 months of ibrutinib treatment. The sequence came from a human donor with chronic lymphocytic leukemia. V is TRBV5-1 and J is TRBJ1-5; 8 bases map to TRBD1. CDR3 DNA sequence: TGCGCCAGCAGCTTTGGGACAGGAGCTAATCAGCCCCAGCATTTT. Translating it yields CASSFGTGANQPQHF.